These 26 T cell receptor beta chains were sequenced from one sample in a study of blood T cell repertoires in COVID-19 (dated by TCRdb to about 2020). The library was produced with the immunoSEQ multiplex PCR assay. Not all clones reach the TCRdb copy of this immuneACCESS table, which keeps in-frame sequences only. Checked studies attribute under half of the gap to unresolved V genes and leave the rest unexplained. This sample comprises some 130,000 clones, about 78% of them detected only once. The biggest ten clones account for 9.5% to 13% of the sample. Input material: peripheral blood. The origin of the receptors is a man between 60 and 75 years old who had recovered from COVID-19.

V gene TRBV2 combines with J gene TRBJ1-6; 8 positions match TRBD1. Germline V lookup: CDR1 SNHLY, CDR2 FYNNEI. The trim removed 7 bases at V and 7 bases at J, leaving 27 bases unmatched. CDR3 length: 21 residues. This chain's CDR3 is CASTNQGGTGHLGFGNSPLHF. The CDR3 DNA reads TGTGCCAGCACCAACCAAGGAGGGACAGGACATCTGGGGTTTGGGAATTCACCCCTCCACTTT.

A note on this clone: At the DNA level, this CDR3 is encoded by other sequences in the same sample as well. The rearrangement links TRBV7-9 to TRBJ2-7; D may be TRBD1 (5 bases). The CDR3 has 13 amino acids. Germline values: CDR1 SEHNR, CDR2 FQNEAQ (reference sequence). V was trimmed by 1 base and J by 4 bases, leaving 8 bases between them. This chain's CDR3 is CASSLGGPYEQYF. In DNA, the CDR3 is TGTGCCAGCAGCTTAGGGGGCCCATACGAGCAGTACTTC.

The chain employs TRBV29-1 and TRBJ1-1; 7 bases map to TRBD1. Germline loops: CDR1 SQVTM, CDR2 ANQGSEA. J was trimmed by 2 bases and V by 6 bases; bases with no gene match: 3. This CDR3 has 12 residues. CDR3 loop: CSVDRLNTEAFF. CDR3 DNA: TGCAGCGTGGACAGGCTAAACACTGAAGCTTTCTTT.

V usage is TRBV19 and J usage is TRBJ1-1, with TRBD1 matching 8 bases. Losses at the gene ends were 6 bases for V and 2 bases for J; bases not matched to a gene: 5. Germline V gene data show CDR1 as LNHDA and CDR2 as SQIVND (reference sequence). This CDR3 region has 14 residues. The CDR3 bases are TGTGCCAGTAGCGAGGGACAGGCCAACACTGAAGCTTTCTTT. Protein product: CASSEGQANTEAFF.

The rearrangement joins TRBV7-2 to TRBJ1-5; maybe TRBD1 (6 bases). Trimming cost V 1 base and J 4 bases, with 8 bases left between them. Per the germline V gene, CDR1 is SGHTA and CDR2 is FQGNSA. The CDR3 has 14 amino acids. The CDR3: CASSLGGGNQPQHF. The CDR3 coding sequence is TGTGCCAGCAGCTTAGGAGGGGGAAATCAGCCCCAGCATTTT.

The CDR3 protein is CASKKNSLNTEAFF. Written as DNA, the CDR3 is TGTGCCTCAAAAAAAAACAGTCTGAACACTGAAGCTTTCTTT. The chain is built from TRBV28 and TRBJ1-1, with no clear D. The CDR3 consists of 14 residues. V lost 11 bases, J lost 0 bases, and 16 bases lay in between. Germline V lookup: CDR1 MDHEN, CDR2 SYDVKM.

In this sample, this clone turned up once. The genes are TRBV27 and TRBJ1-4; 7 bases match TRBD1. The CDR3 covers 14 residues. J was trimmed by 7 bases and V by 6 bases; bases with no gene match: 8. Germline V lookup: CDR1 MNHEY, CDR2 SMNVEV (reference sequence). CDR3 DNA sequence: TGTGCCAGCAGACAAGGCAGGGGGAGTGAAAAACTGTTTTTT. Protein sequence: CASRQGRGSEKLFF. The complete variable domain, with remaining parts taken from reference TRBV27 and TRBJ1-4, reads EAQVTQNPRYLITVTGKKLTVTCSQNMNHEYMSWYRQDPGLGLRQIYYSMNVEVTDKGDVPEGYKVSRKEKRNFPLILESPSPNQTSLYFCASRQGRGSEKLFFGSGTQLSVL.

J is TRBJ2-5 and V is TRBV7-2, with 8 nucleotides matching TRBD2. CDR3 length: 15 amino acids. CDR1 is SGHTA, CDR2 FQGNSA, per germline. Trimming removed 4 bases from V and 5 bases from J; junction bases left unmatched: 9. CDR3: CASSSALSGGETQYF. The CDR3 DNA follows: TGTGCCAGCAGCTCGGCCCTCAGCGGGGGTGAGACCCAGTACTTC.

The CDR3 is CASSYPIPRQGKLIYEQYF. The CDR3 bases are TGTGCCAGCAGTTACCCTATACCGAGACAGGGGAAACTGATCTACGAGCAGTACTTC. This chain connects TRBV6-2 or TRBV6-3 to TRBJ2-7; 8 bases are a match to TRBD1. CDR1 and CDR2 from the germline V gene are MNHEY and SVGEGT. CDR3 length equals 19 residues. Trimming cost V 2 bases and J 3 bases; bases outside gene matches: 18.

V usage is TRBV14 and J usage is TRBJ2-6; D remains ambiguous. Germline V gene sequence: CDR1 SGHDN, CDR2 FVKESK. V shed 1 base and J shed 0 bases, with 4 bases lying between them. The CDR3 sequence is 15 residues long. CDR3 DNA sequence: TGTGCCAGCAGCCAAGCAGTCTCTGGGGCCAACGTCCTGACTTTC. Its translation is CASSQAVSGANVLTF.

Note on this clone: A junction boundary mismatches the germline segment, possibly from a read error. V and J are TRBV7-2 and TRBJ2-1; 12 bases line up with TRBD2. Germline values: CDR1 SGHTA, CDR2 FQGNSA. The CDR3 loop spans 15 amino acids. As DNA, the CDR3 is TGTGCCAGCAGCCTAGCGGGGGGGCTCAACAATGAGCAGTTCTTC. This translates into CASSLAGGLNNEQFF.

This chain joins TRBV7-3 and TRBJ2-1; 9 bases align to TRBD1. The CDR3 has 15 amino acids. V was clipped by 5 bases and J by 6 bases; unmatched bases: 8. Germline CDR1 and CDR2: SGHTA and FQGTGA. The CDR3 sequence: CASSRTGAFANEQFF. The CDR3, as DNA: TGTGCCAGCAGCCGGACAGGGGCCTTCGCCAATGAGCAGTTCTTC.

The V and J genes are TRBV3-1 (or the pseudogene TRBV3-2) and TRBJ1-1; D call uncertain. Germline CDR1 reads LGHDT; CDR2 reads YNNKEL (reference sequence). V was clipped by 3 bases and J by 3 bases, with 11 bases between them. The CDR3 length is 14 residues. CDR3: CASSQIGEDTEAFF. The CDR3 DNA reads TGTGCCAGCAGCCAGATCGGTGAGGACACTGAAGCTTTCTTT.

The chain carries TRBV3-1 (or the pseudogene TRBV3-2) and TRBJ1-2; D not resolved. V lost 0 bases and J lost 8, with 22 bases in between. CDR1 is LGHDT and CDR2 is YNNKEL in the germline V gene (reference sequence). The CDR3 has 17 amino acids. The CDR3 coding sequence is TGTGCCAGCAGCCAAGAATACAATGGCGGACTCCTCTGGGGCTACACCTTC. Its protein product is CASSQEYNGGLLWGYTF.

V is TRBV28 and J is TRBJ2-1; 13 bases are a match to TRBD2. The CDR3 is made up of 15 amino acids. J was trimmed by 8 bases and V by 5 bases; bases with no gene match: 6. The germline CDR1 and CDR2 sequences are MDHEN and SYDVKM. CDR3 protein: CASSEGLAGVYEQFF. The CDR3 DNA reads as TGTGCCAGCAGTGAAGGACTAGCGGGAGTTTATGAGCAGTTCTTC.

As regards this clone: Other nucleotide sequences from this sample produce the same CDR3. The chain couples TRBV5-1 to TRBJ2-2, with 7 bases matching TRBD1. Trimming took 0 bases from V and 5 from J; bases not matched to a gene: 1. CDR1 SGHRS and CDR2 YFSETQ come from the germline V gene. This CDR3 spans 14 amino acids. The CDR3 region has the DNA TGCGCCAGCAGCTTGGGACAGGGAACCGGGGAGCTGTTTTTT. This gives the protein CASSLGQGTGELFF.

The chain uses TRBV5-1 and TRBJ2-7; 11 nucleotides match TRBD1. With 4 bases clipped from V and 9 bases from J, the junction kept 9 bases outside the gene matches. Per germline, CDR1 SGHRS and CDR2 YFSETQ. This CDR3 is 14 amino acids long. CDR3 bases: TGCGCCAGCAGCCCCGGGACAGGGGGGTCCGGGCAGTACTTC. Protein product: CASSPGTGGSGQYF.

The chain couples TRBV5-6 to TRBJ1-3, with D possibly TRBD1 on 5 matching bases. Trimming left V 4 bases short and J 1 base short, with 15 bases between. Germline CDR1 SGHDT, CDR2 YYEEEE. The CDR3 covers 16 residues. The CDR3 spells CASSTYRLSSGNTIYF. The CDR3 DNA is TGTGCCAGCAGCACCTACAGGCTCTCTTCTGGAAACACCATATATTTT. The complete variable domain, with remaining parts taken from reference TRBV5-6 and TRBJ1-3, reads DAGVTQSPTHLIKTRGQQVTLRCSPKSGHDTVSWYQQALGQGPQFIFQYYEEEERQRGNFPDRFSGHQFPNYSSELNVNALLLGDSALYLCASSTYRLSSGNTIYFGEGSWLTVV.

This clone came up a few times. The rearrangement joins TRBV7-2 to TRBJ2-7, with D maybe TRBD2 (6 bases). CDR1 SGHTA and CDR2 FQGNSA come from the germline V gene. This CDR3 comprises 13 residues. The V and J ends lost 1 base and 3 bases respectively, with 7 bases between them. The CDR3 spells CASSLDGGYEQYF. The DNA of the CDR3 is TGTGCCAGCAGCTTAGACGGGGGCTACGAGCAGTACTTC.

The CDR3 DNA is TGTGCCAGCAGCTTAGGACAGACCAACGAGCAGTACTTC. Translation: CASSLGQTNEQYF. The chain links TRBV7-9 to TRBJ2-7, with D maybe TRBD1 (5 bases). CDR1 is SEHNR and CDR2 is FQNEAQ in the germline V gene (reference sequence). With 1 base removed from V and 5 bases from J, the gap between germline ends came to 9 bases. This CDR3 has 13 residues.

V usage is TRBV3-1 (or the pseudogene TRBV3-2) and J usage is TRBJ2-1; 13 nucleotides match TRBD2. The CDR3 contains 14 residues. CDR1 and CDR2 (germline): LGHDT, YNNKEL (reference sequence). J was trimmed by 14 bases and V by 0 bases; bases with no gene match: 4. CDR3 residues: CASSQDLTSGGKFF. The CDR3 nucleotides are TGTGCCAGCAGCCAAGACCTGACTAGCGGGGGGAAGTTCTTC.

This rearrangement joins TRBV7-2 to TRBJ1-3; D not certain. The CDR3 runs 15 residues. Germline V CDR1 and CDR2: SGHTA, FQGNSA. V was shortened by 1 base and J by 0 bases, with 7 bases between the two germline ends. Here the CDR3 reads CASSLEGGSGNTIYF. For the CDR3, the DNA is TGTGCCAGCAGCTTAGAAGGAGGCTCTGGAAACACCATATATTTT.

The sample holds one count of this clone. The CDR3 DNA follows: TGCGCCAGCAGCTTGGACGGGTTGGGCACAGATACGCAGTATTTT. It yields the protein CASSLDGLGTDTQYF. The J gene is TRBJ2-3, the V gene TRBV5-1; no clear D. V was clipped by 0 bases and J by 1 base, with 9 bases between them. The CDR3 has 15 amino acids. Germline values: CDR1 SGHRS, CDR2 YFSETQ.

The chain employs TRBV7-8 and TRBJ2-4, with 7 bases matching TRBD2. V lost 5 bases and J lost 8; bases outside the gene matches: 6. The CDR3 is made up of 13 amino acids. Germline V gene lookup returns CDR1 SGHVS and CDR2 FQNEAQ. In nucleotides, the CDR3 is TGTGCCAGCAGCCTCCGCCGGGGGGACATTCAGTACTTC. Protein sequence: CASSLRRGDIQYF.

This chain uses TRBV10-3 with TRBJ2-3, with D possibly matching TRBD2 (5 bases). CDR1 is ENHRY and CDR2 is SYGVKD in the germline V gene. V shed 9 bases and J shed 0 bases, with 10 bases lying between them. The CDR3 has 13 residues. CDR3 DNA: TGTGCCATTCTACTAGAGAGCACAGATACGCAGTATTTT. This gives the protein CAILLESTDTQYF.

This chain uses TRBV12-3 or TRBV12-4 with TRBJ1-2; D is unresolved. CDR3 length: 12 amino acids. V lost 1 base and J 7 bases, leaving 7 bases between the germline ends. This CDR3 reads CASSLGSSGYTF. Written as DNA, the CDR3 is TGTGCCAGCAGTTTAGGCTCGAGTGGCTACACCTTC.